This is a list of T cell receptor beta chains from one sample in a study of OX40 agonist ivuxolimab in advanced cancers. Assay: immunoSEQ multiplex PCR; the TCRdb copy retains only in-frame clones and omits some. In the table there are fewer than 35,000 clones, 80% of which are singletons. The source material was CD4+ or CD8+ T cells sorted from blood, sampled in a trial of the OX40 agonist ivuxolimab. These receptors all stem from an adult with an advanced solid tumor such as melanoma, head and neck, liver or kidney cancer. Each CDR3 is given with its conserved first and last residue. Fields, in order: V gene, D gene, clone size, J gene, CDR3 DNA, CDR3 protein. D genes are given only for firm matches. The size field is filled for only some rows; it gives once, few, many or a size class.

>TRBV5-4|TRBD1|.|TRBJ2-7
TGTGCCAGCAGCGGAGCCGGGACAGGTTACGAGCAGTACTTC
CASSGAGTGYEQYF
>TRBV5-1|TRBD1|.|TRBJ1-1
TGCGCCAGCAGCCCCAGACGTAGTGGACAGGGGGCGGATGAAGCTTTCTTT
CASSPRRSGQGADEAFF
>TRBV10-3|TRBD1|.|TRBJ1-6
TGTGCCGTCTCGACAGGGCCGAATTCACCCCTCCACTTT
CAVSTGPNSPLHF
>TRBV30|.|few|TRBJ1-1
TGTGCCTGCGGGGTGAACACTGAAGCTTTCTTT
CACGVNTEAFF
>TRBV28|.|few|TRBJ1-1
TGTGCCAGCAGTTTGAGGGGGAGGCGTACAACTGAAGCTTTCTTT
CASSLRGRRTTEAFF
>TRBV10-3|.|.|TRBJ2-3
TGTGCCATCAGTGAGTCCCCCCGGGATACGCAGTATTTT
CAISESPRDTQYF
>TRBV7-9|.|.|TRBJ2-1
TGTGCCAGCAGCTCTGGAGGGGGAACCTACAATGAGCAGTTCTTC
CASSSGGGTYNEQFF
>TRBV11-2|.|few|TRBJ2-5
TGTGCCAGCAGCTTAGTGTTTGGGGGAGAGACCCAGTACTTC
CASSLVFGGETQYF
>TRBV19|.|.|TRBJ1-5
TGTGCCAGTGGGGGTAGAGACACTAGCAATCAGCCCCAGCATTTT
CASGGRDTSNQPQHF
>TRBV2|TRBD1|.|TRBJ2-7
TGTGCCAGCAGCGCCATCCCGGGACAGGTTAAGTACGAGCAGTACTTC
CASSAIPGQVKYEQYF
>TRBV18|.|.|TRBJ1-4
TGTGCCAGCTCACAGGACTCCCCTGCTCTTAATGAAAAACTGTTTTTT
CASSQDSPALNEKLFF
>TRBV14|.|.|TRBJ1-5
TGTGCCAGCAGCCAAGGGGGGGGGCTCAATCAGCCCCAGCATTTT
CASSQGGGLNQPQHF
>TRBV14|.|.|TRBJ2-1
TGTGCCAGCAGCCAAATCCAGGGAAGGAGCAATGAGCAGTTCTTC
CASSQIQGRSNEQFF
>TRBV4-1|.|.|TRBJ2-7
TGCGCCAGCAGCCAAGTACAGGCGCCCTACGAGCAGTACTTC
CASSQVQAPYEQYF
>TRBV21-1|.|.|TRBJ1-5
TGTGCCAGCAGCAAAAACGGAACAGGGAGGGGGAACAATCAGCCCCAGCATTTT
CASSKNGTGRGNNQPQHF
>TRBV11-2|.|few|TRBJ1-5
TGTGCCAGCATTTTAGTGGTGAGGGTTCGCCGTCAGCCCCAGCATTTT
CASILVVRVRRQPQHF
>TRBV19|TRBD1|.|TRBJ1-5
TGTGCCAGTAGCTTGACAGGGGGCTTTTATCAGCCCCAGCATTTT
CASSLTGGFYQPQHF
>TRBV19|TRBD1|.|TRBJ2-3
TGTGCCAGTAGTATTGGGCAGGGGGTACTGGGTACGCAGTATTTT
CASSIGQGVLGTQYF
>TRBV6-1|.|.|TRBJ2-6
TGTGCCAGCAGTGACAGGGTCGTAGCTGGGGCCAACGTCCTGACTTTC
CASSDRVVAGANVLTF
>TRBV23-1|.|once|TRBJ2-3
TGCGCCAGCAGTCAATTCCCCATGGTTCAGAATACGCAGTATTTT
CASSQFPMVQNTQYF
>TRBV6-6|TRBD1|.|TRBJ2-2
TGTGCCAGCAACCGGGACAGGGCGGCCACCGGGGAGCTGTTTTTT
CASNRDRAATGELFF
>TRBV30|.|.|TRBJ1-1
TGTGCCTGGGGCCAAGTTGAAGCTTTCTTT
CAWGQVEAFF
>TRBV10-1|.|.|TRBJ2-7
TGCGCCAGCAGTGAGTCGGGAAAGAGCTACGAGCAGTACTTC
CASSESGKSYEQYF
>TRBV10-3|.|few|TRBJ1-1
TGTGCCATCAGGGAGGGGGACACTGAAGCTTTCTTT
CAIREGDTEAFF
>TRBV6-1|.|.|TRBJ1-1
TGTGCCAGCAGACCACAGGGCTCTGAAGCTTTCTTT
CASRPQGSEAFF
>TRBV2|.|.|TRBJ2-1
TGTGCCAGCAGTCTACGGGGCGTCTCGGATGAGCAGTTCTTC
CASSLRGVSDEQFF
>TRBV5-1|.|.|TRBJ1-2
TGCGCCAGCACCCCCCGGCAGAACTATGGCTACACCTTC
CASTPRQNYGYTF
>TRBV19|TRBD1|.|TRBJ2-5
TGTGCCAGTAGTCTCGCCGGGACAGGGGTTTTGGAGACCCAGTACTTC
CASSLAGTGVLETQYF
>TRBV18|.|.|TRBJ1-4
TGTGCCAGCTCACCCCGGCAGGGTACTAATGAAAAACTGTTTTTT
CASSPRQGTNEKLFF
>TRBV6-1|.|.|TRBJ2-1
TGTGCCAGCAGTGTGTCTCCTGACCCATACAATGAGCAGTTCTTC
CASSVSPDPYNEQFF
>TRBV6-1|.|.|TRBJ1-2
TGTGCCAGCAGTGAAGCGTCGGCCGCTAACTATGGCTACACCTTC
CASSEASAANYGYTF
>TRBV5-1|.|.|TRBJ1-5
TGCGCCAGCAGCCCAGGGGCAGGCCAAGTCCCCCAGCATTTT
CASSPGAGQVPQHF
>TRBV30|TRBD2|.|TRBJ2-5
TGTGCCTGGACGGGCAGTCAGCGGGGGGTGCGGGAGACCCAGTACTTC
CAWTGSQRGVRETQYF
>TRBV5-4|TRBD1|.|TRBJ2-3
TGTGCCAGCAGCTTGGATTTGGACAGGGGTGATACGCAGTATTTT
CASSLDLDRGDTQYF
>TRBV10-3|.|.|TRBJ2-6
TGTGCCATCAGTGACGGGAAACCCTCTGGGGCCAACGTCCTGACTTTC
CAISDGKPSGANVLTF
>TRBV5-1|.|.|TRBJ1-1
TGCGCCAGCAGCTTGGTTCAGGGGAACACTGAAGCTTTCTTT
CASSLVQGNTEAFF
>TRBV5-4|.|.|TRBJ2-5
TGTGCCAGCAGCTTGGGGGGTAGTCTTGCCGAGACCCAGTACTTC
CASSLGGSLAETQYF
>TRBV7-9|.|.|TRBJ2-1
TGTGCCAGCAGTTCAGGGTCCTACAATGAGCAGTTCTTC
CASSSGSYNEQFF
>TRBV9|.|once|TRBJ2-3
TGTGCCAGCAGCGGCCTTGAAACGACAGATACGCAGTATTTT
CASSGLETTDTQYF
>TRBV5-1|TRBD2|.|TRBJ2-4
TGCGCCAGCAGCTTGGAGGTAGGCGGGGGAAAAAACATTCAGTACTTC
CASSLEVGGGKNIQYF
>TRBV9|.|.|TRBJ1-2
TGTGCCAGCAGCGTGTCGGCGGGCCGCGGCTACACCTTC
CASSVSAGRGYTF
>TRBV28|.|once|TRBJ1-2
TGTGCCAGCAGTTTGGCCGGCTATGGCTACACCTTC
CASSLAGYGYTF
>TRBV5-1|TRBD2|.|TRBJ2-5
TGCGCCAGCAGCTTCGGTACGGGGGGGGTCCGGGAGACCCAGTACTTC
CASSFGTGGVRETQYF
>TRBV6-1|TRBD1|.|TRBJ2-2
TGTGCCAGCAGCTGGACAGGGGCCGGGGAGCTGTTTTTT
CASSWTGAGELFF
>TRBV6-4|.|.|TRBJ1-2
TGTGCCAGCAGGGGGCTTTCTGACTATGGCTACACCTTC
CASRGLSDYGYTF
>TRBV28|.|.|TRBJ1-5
TGTGCCAGCAGCCTTGGACAGATCTATCAGCCCCAGCATTTT
CASSLGQIYQPQHF
>TRBV6-5|.|.|TRBJ1-1
TGTGCCAGCGCCCGTTTTATGGGGAACACTGAAGCTTTCTTT
CASARFMGNTEAFF
>TRBV19|.|.|TRBJ1-5
TGTGCCAGTAATCGGGGAGAAGGCAATCAGCCCCAGCATTTT
CASNRGEGNQPQHF
>TRBV28|.|.|TRBJ2-2
TGTGCCAGCAGTGTTTACGGGGAGCTGTTTTTT
CASSVYGELFF
>TRBV11-3|.|.|TRBJ2-2
TGTGCCAGCAGCTTAGAAGTCTACAGGCCCAGCACCGGGGAGCTGTTTTTT
CASSLEVYRPSTGELFF
>TRBV5-1|.|few|TRBJ1-3
TGCGCCAGCAGCTTGGGGGGGCTGAGTGGAAACACCATATATTTT
CASSLGGLSGNTIYF
>TRBV27|TRBD1|.|TRBJ1-6
TGTGCCAGCGCCCGACGGACAGGGAGTAATTCACCCCTCCACTTT
CASARRTGSNSPLHF
>TRBV5-6|.|.|TRBJ1-5
TGTGCCAGCAGCTTGAGACAGGTCACAAATCAGCCCCAGCATTTT
CASSLRQVTNQPQHF
>TRBV5-1|TRBD2|.|TRBJ2-5
TGCGCCAGCAGTCGCACCATTCTAGCGGGGGGGCAAGAGACCCAGTACTTC
CASSRTILAGGQETQYF
>TRBV7-9|TRBD2|few|TRBJ2-3
TGTGCCAGCAGCCGACTCGCGGGGGGTGGAGATACGCAGTATTTT
CASSRLAGGGDTQYF